Listed here are 17 T cell receptor beta chains from one sample, sequenced in a study of T cells in Graves' hyperthyroidism and ophthalmopathy. TCR beta CDR3 regions were amplified from RNA transcripts. Initially, a first-round RT-PCR of the TCR CDR3 employed the HTBI primer set. Using its own MiXCR run on the multiplex PCR reads, TCRdb lists one record per CDR3 protein. The top ten hold over 15% of the sample, which has hundreds of thousands of distinct CDR3 sequences, around a sixth seen once. Sequenced sample: blood. The receptors were sampled from a woman between 45 and 60 years old with Graves' hyperthyroidism that later progressed to Graves' ophthalmopathy.

The V and J genes are TRBV24-1 and TRBJ2-1; no definite D call. Germline CDR1 KGHDR, CDR2 SFDVKD. The CDR3 length is 12 residues. V lost 4 bases and J 10 bases, leaving 10 bases between the germline ends. The CDR3 here is CATSDPHREQFF. The CDR3 nucleotides are TGTGCCACCAGTGACCCTCATAGGGAGCAGTTCTTC.

The chain combines TRBV6-5 with TRBJ2-7; 7 positions agree with TRBD1. J lost 5 bases, V lost 5 bases, and 9 bases had no gene match. Germline values: CDR1 MNHEY, CDR2 SVGAGI. This CDR3 spans 14 amino acids. As DNA, the CDR3 is TGTGCCAGCAGTCACGACAGGGATCGGGACGAGCAGTACTTC. This gives the protein CASSHDRDRDEQYF.

V usage is TRBV19 and J usage is TRBJ1-1; 7 bases map to TRBD1. The trim removed 4 bases at V and 5 bases at J, leaving 13 bases unmatched. CDR1 is LNHDA and CDR2 is SQIVND in the germline V gene (reference sequence). The CDR3 is made up of 16 amino acids. CDR3 residues: CASSSPYRGKKTEAFF. CDR3 DNA: TGTGCCAGTAGTAGTCCCTACAGGGGAAAGAAGACTGAAGCTTTCTTT.

V is TRBV5-6 and J is TRBJ2-5; perhaps TRBD1 as D (5 bases). Trimming pared 0 bases from V and 14 bases from J, leaving 17 bases between. Germline loops: CDR1 SGHDT, CDR2 YYEEEE. This CDR3 spans 13 amino acids. The DNA for the CDR3 is TGTGCCAGCAGCTTGGCCAATGGGGCGGTGAGTTACTTC. This sequence encodes CASSLANGAVSYF.

This clonotype was observed a few times. The chain has TRBV5-4 and TRBJ2-7, with 15 bases identical to TRBD2. There are 18 residues in the CDR3. Germline V gene sequence: CDR1 SGHNT, CDR2 YYREEE (reference sequence). V lost 7 bases, J lost 1 base, and 12 bases stayed unmatched. The CDR3 DNA reads as TGTGCCAGCTCACCACGGACTAGCGGGGGGGCCGAGTCCTACGAGCAGTACTTC. The encoded protein is CASSPRTSGGAESYEQYF. Together with reference TRBV5-4 and TRBJ2-7, the CDR3 gives the full variable domain: ETGVTQSPTHLIKTRGQQVTLRCSSQSGHNTVSWYQQALGQGPQFIFQYYREEENGRGNFPPRFSGLQFPNYSSELNVNALELDDSALYLCASSPRTSGGAESYEQYFGPGTRLTVT.

There are many counts of this clonotype. The chain is built from TRBV7-9 and TRBJ2-5; 9 bases are shared with TRBD1. This CDR3 spans 14 amino acids. Germline CDR1 SEHNR, CDR2 FQNEAQ (reference sequence). V gave up 2 bases and J gave up 3 bases; unmatched junction bases: 1. The DNA for the CDR3 is TGTGCCAGCAGCTTAAGGGACAGGGAAGAGACCCAGTACTTC. Its protein is CASSLRDREETQYF.

There are many counts of this clonotype. The chain uses TRBV5-1 and TRBJ2-3; 9 bases line up with TRBD2. The V gene's germline CDR1 is SGHRS and CDR2 YFSETQ. The CDR3 consists of 19 residues. V was pared by 4 bases and J by 2 bases, with 17 bases of the junction left unmatched. The CDR3, as DNA: TGCGCCAGCAGCCAAGGTCTGGGCGGGGGGGCCCGGAACACAGATACGCAGTATTTT. This translates into CASSQGLGGGARNTDTQYF.

The V and J genes are TRBV6-1 and TRBJ1-2, with a weak D call TRBD1 (5 bases). The length of the CDR3 is 16 residues. Germline values: CDR1 MNHNS, CDR2 SASEGT. Trimming shortened V by 0 bases and J by 1 base, and 12 bases separated the two germline ends. This chain's CDR3 is CASSEALRGFNYGYTF. CDR3 nucleotides: TGTGCCAGCAGTGAAGCGCTAAGGGGTTTTAACTATGGCTACACCTTC.

Details on this clonotype: A much more abundant neighbour one base away suggests this may be a read error. This rearrangement joins TRBV2 to TRBJ1-1; the match to TRBD1 covers 7 bases. The CDR3 is 13 amino acids. The germline V gene has CDR1 SNHLY and CDR2 FYNNEI. CDR3 nucleotide sequence: TGTGTCAGCGAGGGACAGCCGAACACTGAAGCTTTCTTT. This sequence encodes CVSEGQPNTEAFF. The whole variable domain, filled in from reference TRBV2 and TRBJ1-1, reads EPEVTQTPSHQVTQMGQEVILRCVPISNHLYFYWYRQILGQKVEFLVSFYNNEISEKSEIFDDQFSVERPDGSNFTLKIRSTKLEDSAMYFCVSEGQPNTEAFFGQGTRLTVV.

This clonotype was found many times. The V call is TRBV20-1, the J call TRBJ2-1; possibly TRBD1 for D (5 bases). Germline V gene sequence: CDR1 DFQATT, CDR2 SNEGSKA (reference sequence). This CDR3 contains 9 residues. V lost 5 bases and J lost 12, with 8 bases in between. The CDR3 DNA reads TGCAGTGCTTGGGGCGGGCAGTTCTTC. This sequence encodes CSAWGGQFF.

The J gene is TRBJ2-3, the V gene TRBV14, with D possibly being TRBD1 (6 bases). Germline CDR1 and CDR2: SGHDN and FVKESK. There are 14 residues in the CDR3. V was trimmed by 3 bases and J by 4 bases, leaving 11 bases between them. The CDR3 DNA follows: TGTGCCAGCAGCCAGTACAGGGCAGCAGATACGCAGTATTTT. Translation gives CASSQYRAADTQYF. Drawing the rest from reference TRBV14 and TRBJ2-3, the complete variable domain is EAGVTQFPSHSVIEKGQTVTLRCDPISGHDNLYWYRRVMGKEIKFLLHFVKESKQDESGMPNNRFLAERTGGTYSTLKVQPAELEDSGVYFCASSQYRAADTQYFGPGTRLTVL.

This clonotype was found many times. This chain connects TRBV9 to TRBJ2-5; the match to TRBD2 covers 11 bases. The CDR3 loop spans 17 amino acids. Germline CDR1 reads SGDLS; CDR2 reads YYNGEE. Trimming at V came to 0 bases and at J to 5 bases, leaving 9 bases not matched to a gene. The CDR3 nucleotides read TGTGCCAGCAGCGTAGAAGCTAGCGGGGGGCCGGGGGAGACCCAGTACTTC. This codes for CASSVEASGGPGETQYF.

The chain carries TRBV20-1 and TRBJ2-5, with TRBD1 matching over 11 bases. Germline lookup yields CDR1 DFQATT and CDR2 SNEGSKA (reference sequence). CDR3 size: 15 residues. The V and J ends lost 6 bases and 2 bases, in that order; junction bases with no gene match: 8. The CDR3 nucleotides are TGCAGTGCGCCACCTGGGGACAGGGGGCAAGAGACCCAGTACTTC. This encodes CSAPPGDRGQETQYF.

For this clonotype: This likely comes from a read error, as the CDR3 has no conserved phenylalanine or tryptophan at its end. The chain employs TRBV29-1 and TRBJ1-2; perhaps TRBD1 as D (5 bases). In germline, CDR1 is SQVTM, CDR2 ANQGSEA. The CDR3 sequence is 14 residues long. Trimming took off 2 bases at V and 1 base at J, with 11 bases between the two ends. The CDR3 bases are TGCAGCGTTGAAAAGGACACCGATAACTATGGCTACACCCTC. Its protein product is CSVEKDTDNYGYTL.

The J gene is TRBJ2-1, the V gene TRBV12-3 or TRBV12-4; the D gene could be TRBD1 or TRBD2 (6 bases each). The CDR3 extends over 15 amino acids. V was clipped by 2 bases and J by 8 bases, with 16 bases between them. The chain's CDR3 is CASSLRPEGEDEQFF. The CDR3 DNA reads as TGTGCCAGCAGTTTACGTCCAGAGGGGGAGGATGAGCAGTTCTTC.

This clonotype showed up many times. This chain joins TRBV12-3 or TRBV12-4 and TRBJ1-2; 8 positions match TRBD1. This CDR3 has 15 amino acids. J lost 0 bases, V lost 6 bases, and 6 bases had no gene match. The CDR3 sequence: CASRPRQGTNYGYTF. As DNA, the CDR3 is TGTGCCAGCAGGCCCAGACAGGGGACTAACTATGGCTACACCTTC.

This clonotype was seen repeatedly, ten times or more. J is TRBJ2-3 and V is TRBV7-9; D is possibly TRBD2 (6 bases). Trimming pared 3 bases from V and 0 bases from J, leaving 13 bases between. Germline V gene data show CDR1 as SEHNR and CDR2 as FQNEAQ (reference sequence). The CDR3 covers 16 residues. CDR3 residues: CASSFRSGTSTDTQYF. The CDR3 DNA is TGTGCCAGCAGCTTTCGGTCGGGGACTAGCACAGATACGCAGTATTTT.